This passage covers 9 T cell receptor beta chains from one sample sequenced in a study of blood T cell repertoires in COVID-19 (dated by TCRdb to 2018 to 2021). Preparation of the library involved the immunoSEQ multiplex PCR assay. TCRdb retrieved this table from immuneACCESS and kept in-frame rearrangements only. Not all clones are present; in checked studies, unresolved V genes account for under half, and no reason is known for the remainder. The sample table shows a few hundred thousand clones, and 65% to 85% are seen once. The ten biggest clones cover about 1.2% of the sample. Material for sequencing was peripheral blood. These receptors originate from a woman in her forties or fifties with acute or convalescent COVID-19.

This chain links TRBV19 with TRBJ2-6; D may be TRBD1 (7 bases). V was trimmed by 8 bases and J by 0 bases, leaving 20 bases between them. Germline CDR1 and CDR2: LNHDA and SQIVND (reference sequence). The CDR3 sequence is 18 residues long. CDR3 nucleotides: TGTGCCAGTGTTGGAGGGGGCGGGCTAAGCTCTGGGGCCAACGTCCTGACTTTC. Its protein is CASVGGGGLSSGANVLTF.

This clone was found once. The chain combines TRBV6-5 with TRBJ1-2, with 10 bases identical to TRBD1. Germline CDR1 and CDR2: MNHEY and SVGAGI. The CDR3 covers 15 residues. Germline trimming cut 0 bases from V and 6 bases from J; bases unmatched to any gene: 4. The DNA of the CDR3 is TGTGCCAGCAGTTACTCGAGGGACAGGGGAAATGGCTACACCTTC. Protein sequence: CASSYSRDRGNGYTF.

Comment on this clone: Within the sample, other DNA sequences also encode this same CDR3. V and J are TRBV5-1 and TRBJ2-3, with 8 positions matching TRBD2. J was trimmed by 1 base and V by 4 bases; bases with no gene match: 2. CDR1 and CDR2 (germline): SGHRS, YFSETQ. The CDR3 is 14 residues long. CDR3 protein: CASSVSGGTDTQYF. The CDR3 DNA reads as TGCGCCAGCAGCGTTAGCGGGGGCACAGATACGCAGTATTTT.

In DNA form, the CDR3 reads TGTGCCAGCACTAGCACAGATACGCAGTATTTT. It translates to CASTSTDTQYF. V gene TRBV3-1 (or the pseudogene TRBV3-2) combines with J gene TRBJ2-3; D not resolved. The CDR3 has 11 amino acids. CDR1 LGHDT and CDR2 YNNKEL come from the germline V gene (reference sequence). V was clipped by 7 bases and J by 0 bases, with 2 bases between them.

The rearrangement uses TRBV10-1 and TRBJ1-1, with D maybe TRBD1 (6 bases). The CDR3 is 13 residues long. The ends were cut back, 7 bases at V and 1 base at J, with 10 bases in the middle. The germline V gene has CDR1 WNHNN and CDR2 SYGVQD (reference sequence). CDR3 bases: TGCGCCAGCACAGGACAGACGAACACTGAAGCTTTCTTT. Translating gives CASTGQTNTEAFF.

The chain has TRBV7-6 and TRBJ2-1; D may be TRBD2 (7 bases). This CDR3 spans 16 amino acids. The germline V gene encodes CDR1 SGHVS and CDR2 FNYEAQ. Trimming left V 1 base short and J 2 bases short, with 12 bases between. The CDR3 loop is CASSLGVGGAYNEQFF. CDR3 sequence (DNA): TGTGCCAGCAGCTTAGGGGTAGGGGGGGCCTACAATGAGCAGTTCTTC.

This clone has a handful of counts. The chain recombines TRBV27 with TRBJ2-7; the match to TRBD1 covers 12 bases. The CDR3 has 16 amino acids. V lost 0 bases, J lost 5 bases, and 5 bases stayed unmatched. The germline V gene encodes CDR1 MNHEY and CDR2 SMNVEV (reference sequence). DNA of the CDR3: TGTGCCAGCAGTTTATCCATCGGGACAGGGGGCCACGAGCAGTACTTC. Translated, it gives CASSLSIGTGGHEQYF.

The chain recombines TRBV7-2 with TRBJ2-6; the match to TRBD1 covers 7 bases. CDR1 SGHTA and CDR2 FQGNSA come from the germline V gene. The J segment lost 2 bases and the V segment lost 4 bases, leaving 2 bases of the junction unmatched. The CDR3 is 15 residues long. The CDR3 loop is CASSSTGPGANVLTF. The CDR3 DNA reads as TGTGCCAGCAGCTCGACAGGGCCTGGGGCCAACGTCCTGACTTTC. Full variable domain (remainder filled in from reference TRBV7-2 and TRBJ2-6): GAGVSQSPSNKVTEKGKDVELRCDPISGHTALYWYRQSLGQGLEFLIYFQGNSAPDKSGLPSDRFSAERTGGSVSTLTIQRTQQEDSAVYLCASSSTGPGANVLTFGAGSRLTVL.

In nucleotides, the CDR3 is TGTGCCAGCAGCTCCCCCGGACTAGCGGGTTCTCATGAGCAGTTCTTC. Protein product: CASSSPGLAGSHEQFF. The V gene is TRBV7-3, the J gene TRBJ2-1; 11 bases are shared with TRBD2. V lost 4 bases to trimming and J lost 8 bases; unmatched junction nucleotides: 10. Germline CDR1 and CDR2: SGHTA and FQGTGA. This CDR3 comprises 16 residues.